The clone carrying this TCR beta chain was counted between two and nine times. Within the sample, other DNA sequences also encode this same CDR3. These data come from a study of blood T cell repertoires in COVID-19. Sequenced by immunoSEQ multiplex PCR; TCRdb stores in-frame clones only, minus some. The top ten clones hold less than 20% of a sample with 200,000 to 250,000 clones, about 85% of them seen once. Unmatched junction bases numbered 3, after V lost 5 bases and J lost 1 base. This CDR3 region has 15 residues. CDR1 and CDR2 from the germline V gene are KGHSH and LQKENI. The source material was peripheral blood. This chain connects TRBV18 to TRBJ2-2, with 8 bases lining up with TRBD1. The TCR comes from a woman of 80 years or more with active or convalescent COVID-19. The CDR3 DNA reads as TGTGCCAGCTCAACCGGGACAGGGAACACCGGGGAGCTGTTTTTT. Its translation: CASSTGTGNTGELFF.